This TCR beta chain was recorded in a study of blood T cell repertoires in COVID-19. The V gene lost 5 bases and the J gene lost 2 bases, with 9 bases spanning the gap. The length of the CDR3 is 13 residues. Germline values: CDR1 SNHLY, CDR2 FYNNEI. Measured with immunoSEQ multiplex PCR; TCRdb has only the in-frame clones, and not every one. The sample holds some 230,000 clones, approximately 90% seen once. The rearrangement links TRBV2 to TRBJ1-2; no firm D call. The sample consisted of peripheral blood. The sequence came from a man aged 30 to 45 who had recovered from COVID-19. The DNA for the CDR3 is TGTGCCAGCAGTCGGGAACAGAACTATGGCTACACCTTC. As protein: CASSREQNYGYTF.